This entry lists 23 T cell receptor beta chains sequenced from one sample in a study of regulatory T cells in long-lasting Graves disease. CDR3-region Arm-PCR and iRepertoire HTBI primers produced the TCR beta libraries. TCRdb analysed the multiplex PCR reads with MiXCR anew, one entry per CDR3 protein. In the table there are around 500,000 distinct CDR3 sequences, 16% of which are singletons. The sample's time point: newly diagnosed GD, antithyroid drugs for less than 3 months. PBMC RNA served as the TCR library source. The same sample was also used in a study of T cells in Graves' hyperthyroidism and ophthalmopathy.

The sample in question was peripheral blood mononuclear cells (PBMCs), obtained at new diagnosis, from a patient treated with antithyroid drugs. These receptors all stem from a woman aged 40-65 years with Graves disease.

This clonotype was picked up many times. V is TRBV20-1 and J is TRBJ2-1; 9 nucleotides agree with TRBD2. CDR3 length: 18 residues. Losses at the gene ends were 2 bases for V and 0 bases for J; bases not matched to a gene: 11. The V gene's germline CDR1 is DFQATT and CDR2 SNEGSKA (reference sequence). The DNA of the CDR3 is TGCAGTGCTAGAAAGAGACTAGCGGACGAGAGCTCCTACAATGAGCAGTTCTTC. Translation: CSARKRLADESSYNEQFF.

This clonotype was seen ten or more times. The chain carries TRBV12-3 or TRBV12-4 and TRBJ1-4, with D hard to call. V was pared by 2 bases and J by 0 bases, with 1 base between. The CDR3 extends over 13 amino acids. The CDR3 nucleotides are TGTGCCAGCAGTTTACCAACTAATGAAAAACTGTTTTTT. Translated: CASSLPTNEKLFF.

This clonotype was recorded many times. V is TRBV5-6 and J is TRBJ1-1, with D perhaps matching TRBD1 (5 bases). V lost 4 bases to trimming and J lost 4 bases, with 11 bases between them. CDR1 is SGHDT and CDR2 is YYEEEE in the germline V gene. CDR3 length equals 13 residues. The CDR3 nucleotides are TGTGCCAGCAGCACCGCGGGGGGCACTGAAGCTTTCTTT. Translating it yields CASSTAGGTEAFF.

CDR3 sequence reads: CSARDFLYNEQFF. CDR3 nucleotides: TGCAGTGCTAGAGACTTTCTGTACAATGAGCAGTTCTTC. The chain carries TRBV20-1 and TRBJ2-1; no clear D. Trimming took off 0 bases at V and 4 bases at J, with 7 bases between the two ends. The CDR3 runs to 13 residues. Germline CDR1 is DFQATT and CDR2 is SNEGSKA (reference sequence).

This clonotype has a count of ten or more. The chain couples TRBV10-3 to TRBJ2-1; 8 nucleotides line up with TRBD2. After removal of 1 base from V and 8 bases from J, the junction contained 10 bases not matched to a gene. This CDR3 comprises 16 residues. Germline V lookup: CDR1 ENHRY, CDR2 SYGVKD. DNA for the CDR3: TGTGCCATCAGTGAGTTGGGCGGGGGGAGGATGGATGAGCAGTTCTTC. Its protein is CAISELGGGRMDEQFF.

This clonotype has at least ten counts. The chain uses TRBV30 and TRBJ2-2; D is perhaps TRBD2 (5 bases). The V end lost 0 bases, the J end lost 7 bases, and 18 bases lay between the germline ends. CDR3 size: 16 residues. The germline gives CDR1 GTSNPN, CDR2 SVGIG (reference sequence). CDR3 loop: CAWSVGRVYEGGELFF. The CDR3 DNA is TGTGCCTGGAGTGTAGGCCGGGTCTACGAGGGCGGGGAGCTGTTTTTT.

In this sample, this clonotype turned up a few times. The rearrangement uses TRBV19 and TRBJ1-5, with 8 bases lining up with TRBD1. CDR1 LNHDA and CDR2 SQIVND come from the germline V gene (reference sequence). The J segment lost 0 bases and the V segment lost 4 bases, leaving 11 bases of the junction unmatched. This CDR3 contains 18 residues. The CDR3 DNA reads TGTGCCAGTAGTACTGCGGACAGGGCTCTTGATAGCAATCAGCCCCAGCATTTT. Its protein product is CASSTADRALDSNQPQHF.

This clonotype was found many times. The DNA for the CDR3 is TGTGCCAGCAGCTTGGACGGCAGATCTAACTATGGCTACACCTTC. Its translation is CASSLDGRSNYGYTF. V gene TRBV5-6 combines with J gene TRBJ1-2; D is ambiguous. In germline, CDR1 is SGHDT, CDR2 YYEEEE. This CDR3 contains 15 residues. Trimming left V 0 bases short and J 0 bases short, with 9 bases between.

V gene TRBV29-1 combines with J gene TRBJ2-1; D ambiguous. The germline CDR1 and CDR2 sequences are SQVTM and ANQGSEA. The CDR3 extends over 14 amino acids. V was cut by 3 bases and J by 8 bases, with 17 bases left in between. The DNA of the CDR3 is TGCAGCGTTGAGCGCCCCCCAGCAGCCGATGAGCAGTTCTTC. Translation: CSVERPPAADEQFF.

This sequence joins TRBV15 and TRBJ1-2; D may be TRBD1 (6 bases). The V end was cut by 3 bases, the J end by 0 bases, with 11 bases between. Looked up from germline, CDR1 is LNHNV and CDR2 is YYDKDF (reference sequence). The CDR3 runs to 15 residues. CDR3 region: CATSRERTANYGYTF. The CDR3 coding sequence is TGTGCCACCAGCAGGGAACGGACAGCTAACTATGGCTACACCTTC. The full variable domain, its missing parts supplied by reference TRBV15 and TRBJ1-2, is DAMVIQNPRYQVTQFGKPVTLSCSQTLNHNVMYWYQQKSSQAPKLLFHYYDKDFNNEADTPDNFQSRRPNTSFCFLDIRSPGLGDTAMYLCATSRERTANYGYTFGSGTRLTVV.

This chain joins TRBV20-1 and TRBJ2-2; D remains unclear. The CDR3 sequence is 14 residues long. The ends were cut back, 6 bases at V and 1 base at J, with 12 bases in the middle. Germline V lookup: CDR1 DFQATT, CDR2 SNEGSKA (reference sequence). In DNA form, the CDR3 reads TGCAGTGCCAGCGATCAATTGAACACCGGGGAGCTGTTTTTT. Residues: CSASDQLNTGELFF.

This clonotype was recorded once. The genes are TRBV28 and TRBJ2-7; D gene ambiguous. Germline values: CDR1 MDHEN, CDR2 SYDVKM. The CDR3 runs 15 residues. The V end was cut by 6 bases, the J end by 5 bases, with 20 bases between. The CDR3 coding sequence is TGTGCCAGCAGCCAAGAAAGACCTAACGAGGACGAGCAGTACTTC. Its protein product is CASSQERPNEDEQYF.

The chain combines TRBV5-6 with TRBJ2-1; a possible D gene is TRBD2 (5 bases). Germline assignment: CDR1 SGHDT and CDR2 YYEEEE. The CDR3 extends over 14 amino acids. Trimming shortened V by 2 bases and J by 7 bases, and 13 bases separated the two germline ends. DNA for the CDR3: TGTGCCAGCAGCTTCGGGAACGAACCTAATGAGCAGTTCTTC. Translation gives CASSFGNEPNEQFF.

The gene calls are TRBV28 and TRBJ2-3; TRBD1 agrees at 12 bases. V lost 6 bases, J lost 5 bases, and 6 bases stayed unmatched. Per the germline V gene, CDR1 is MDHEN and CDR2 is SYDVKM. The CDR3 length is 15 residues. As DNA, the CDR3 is TGTGCCAGCAGCCGGGGACAGGGGGCTTTAGATACGCAGTATTTT. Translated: CASSRGQGALDTQYF.

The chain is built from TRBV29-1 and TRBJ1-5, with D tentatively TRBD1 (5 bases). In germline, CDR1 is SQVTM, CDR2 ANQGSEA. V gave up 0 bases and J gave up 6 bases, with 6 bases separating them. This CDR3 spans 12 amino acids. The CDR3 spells CSVEEGGQPQHF. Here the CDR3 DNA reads TGCAGCGTTGAAGAGGGGGGTCAGCCCCAGCATTTT.

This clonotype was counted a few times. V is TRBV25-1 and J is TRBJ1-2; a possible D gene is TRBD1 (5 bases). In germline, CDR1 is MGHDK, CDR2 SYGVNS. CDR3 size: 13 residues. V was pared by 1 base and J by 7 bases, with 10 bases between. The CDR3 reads CASSESGRSGYTF. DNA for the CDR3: TGTGCCAGCAGTGAATCGGGGCGCTCTGGCTACACCTTC.

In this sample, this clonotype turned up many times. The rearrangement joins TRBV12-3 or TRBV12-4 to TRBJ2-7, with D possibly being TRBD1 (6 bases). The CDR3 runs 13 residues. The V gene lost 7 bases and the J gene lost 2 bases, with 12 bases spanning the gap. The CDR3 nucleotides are TGTGCCAGCACCCCAACAGGGACCTACGAGCAGTACTTC. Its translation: CASTPTGTYEQYF.

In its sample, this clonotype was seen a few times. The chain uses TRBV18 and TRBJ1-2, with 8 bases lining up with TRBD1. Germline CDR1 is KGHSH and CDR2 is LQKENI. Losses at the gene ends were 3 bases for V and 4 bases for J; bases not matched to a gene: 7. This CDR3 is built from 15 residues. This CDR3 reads CASSPTGDSLYGYTF. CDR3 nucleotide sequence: TGTGCCAGCTCACCGACAGGGGACTCCCTCTATGGCTACACCTTC. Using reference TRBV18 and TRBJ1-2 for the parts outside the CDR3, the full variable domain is NAGVMQNPRHLVRRRGQEARLRCSPMKGHSHVYWYRQLPEEGLKFMVYLQKENIIDESGMPKERFSAEFPKEGPSILRIQQVVRGDSAAYFCASSPTGDSLYGYTFGSGTRLTVV.

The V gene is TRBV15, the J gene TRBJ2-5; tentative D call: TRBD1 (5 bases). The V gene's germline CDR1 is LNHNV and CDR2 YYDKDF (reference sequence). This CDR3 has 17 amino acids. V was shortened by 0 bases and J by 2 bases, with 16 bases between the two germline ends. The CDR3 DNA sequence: TGTGCCACCAGCAGAGAAGTACCAGGACACCCACAAGAGACCCAGTACTTC. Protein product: CATSREVPGHPQETQYF.

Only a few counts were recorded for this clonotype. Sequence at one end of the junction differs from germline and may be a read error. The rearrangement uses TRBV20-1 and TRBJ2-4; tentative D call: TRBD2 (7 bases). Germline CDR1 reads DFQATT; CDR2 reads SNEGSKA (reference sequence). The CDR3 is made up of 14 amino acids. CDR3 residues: CSAPEGGARNIQYF. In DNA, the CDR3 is TGCAGTGCCCCCGAAGGGGGGGCCAGAAACATTCAGTACTTC.

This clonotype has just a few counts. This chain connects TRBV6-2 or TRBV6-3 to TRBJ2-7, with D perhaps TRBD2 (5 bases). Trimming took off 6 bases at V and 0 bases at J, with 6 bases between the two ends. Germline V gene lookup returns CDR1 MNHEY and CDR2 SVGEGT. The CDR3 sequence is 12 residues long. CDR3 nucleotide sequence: TGTGCCAGCAGCGGACTCTCCTACGAGCAGTACTTC. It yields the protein CASSGLSYEQYF.

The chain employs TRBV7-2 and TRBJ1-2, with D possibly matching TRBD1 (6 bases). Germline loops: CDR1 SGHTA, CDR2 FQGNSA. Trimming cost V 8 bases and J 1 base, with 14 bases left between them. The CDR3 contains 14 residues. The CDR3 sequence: CASHPQGINYGYTF. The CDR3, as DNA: TGTGCCAGCCACCCTCAGGGGATTAACTATGGCTACACCTTC.

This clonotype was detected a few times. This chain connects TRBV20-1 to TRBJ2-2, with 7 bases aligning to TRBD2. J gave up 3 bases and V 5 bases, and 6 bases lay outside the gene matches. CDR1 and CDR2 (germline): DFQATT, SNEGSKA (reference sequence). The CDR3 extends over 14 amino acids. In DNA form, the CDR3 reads TGCAGTGCTTCTAGCGGTTCCTACACCGGGGAGCTGTTTTTT. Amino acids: CSASSGSYTGELFF.